The subject of this entry is one T cell receptor beta chain. The antigen is not known. The data were obtained in a study of cytomegalovirus exposure and HLA in healthy donors. Study in general: Unique TCR beta sequences numbering some 120 million came from 150 million to 200 million T cells in an earlier analysis.

The study, taken as a whole, reports: Earlier analysis found most TCR beta V segments productive about 87% or about 30% of the time. Later analysis identified 16,000 or so TCR beta sequences associated with HLA alleles, using a false discovery rate threshold of 0.05.

PCR primers comprised 60 Vbeta and 13 Jbeta primers. Method: immunoSEQ multiplex PCR; TCRdb's copy keeps in-frame clones and lacks some. The profile shows 95,000 to 100,000 clones, 60% to 75% of them singletons. The germline V and J ends were trimmed by 0 bases and 1 base, with 9 bases remaining between them. CDR1 LGHNA and CDR2 YNFKEQ come from the germline V gene. CDR3 size: 15 residues. The sequenced material came from PBMCs. The receptor's source is a woman aged 40 to 50 in good health and CMV-seronegative. This chain uses TRBV4-2 with TRBJ1-1; D call uncertain. CDR3: CASSQDGPANTEAFF. The CDR3 DNA sequence: TGTGCCAGCAGCCAAGATGGGCCAGCGAACACTGAAGCTTTCTTT.